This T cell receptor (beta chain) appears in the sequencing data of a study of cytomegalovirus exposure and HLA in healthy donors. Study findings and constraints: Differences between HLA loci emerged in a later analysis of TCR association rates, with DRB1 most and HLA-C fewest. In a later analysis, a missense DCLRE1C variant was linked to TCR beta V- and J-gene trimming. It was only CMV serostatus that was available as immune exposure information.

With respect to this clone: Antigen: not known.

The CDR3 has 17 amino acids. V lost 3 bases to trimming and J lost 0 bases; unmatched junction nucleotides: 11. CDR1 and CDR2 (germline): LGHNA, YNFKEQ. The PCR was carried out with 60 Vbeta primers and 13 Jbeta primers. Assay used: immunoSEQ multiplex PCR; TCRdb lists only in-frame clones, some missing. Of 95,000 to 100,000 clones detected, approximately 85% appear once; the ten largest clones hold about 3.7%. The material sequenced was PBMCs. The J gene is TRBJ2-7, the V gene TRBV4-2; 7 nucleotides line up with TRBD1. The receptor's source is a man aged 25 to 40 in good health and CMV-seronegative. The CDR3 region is CASSQAYETGLSYEQYF. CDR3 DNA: TGTGCCAGCAGCCAGGCTTACGAGACAGGGCTCTCCTACGAGCAGTACTTC.